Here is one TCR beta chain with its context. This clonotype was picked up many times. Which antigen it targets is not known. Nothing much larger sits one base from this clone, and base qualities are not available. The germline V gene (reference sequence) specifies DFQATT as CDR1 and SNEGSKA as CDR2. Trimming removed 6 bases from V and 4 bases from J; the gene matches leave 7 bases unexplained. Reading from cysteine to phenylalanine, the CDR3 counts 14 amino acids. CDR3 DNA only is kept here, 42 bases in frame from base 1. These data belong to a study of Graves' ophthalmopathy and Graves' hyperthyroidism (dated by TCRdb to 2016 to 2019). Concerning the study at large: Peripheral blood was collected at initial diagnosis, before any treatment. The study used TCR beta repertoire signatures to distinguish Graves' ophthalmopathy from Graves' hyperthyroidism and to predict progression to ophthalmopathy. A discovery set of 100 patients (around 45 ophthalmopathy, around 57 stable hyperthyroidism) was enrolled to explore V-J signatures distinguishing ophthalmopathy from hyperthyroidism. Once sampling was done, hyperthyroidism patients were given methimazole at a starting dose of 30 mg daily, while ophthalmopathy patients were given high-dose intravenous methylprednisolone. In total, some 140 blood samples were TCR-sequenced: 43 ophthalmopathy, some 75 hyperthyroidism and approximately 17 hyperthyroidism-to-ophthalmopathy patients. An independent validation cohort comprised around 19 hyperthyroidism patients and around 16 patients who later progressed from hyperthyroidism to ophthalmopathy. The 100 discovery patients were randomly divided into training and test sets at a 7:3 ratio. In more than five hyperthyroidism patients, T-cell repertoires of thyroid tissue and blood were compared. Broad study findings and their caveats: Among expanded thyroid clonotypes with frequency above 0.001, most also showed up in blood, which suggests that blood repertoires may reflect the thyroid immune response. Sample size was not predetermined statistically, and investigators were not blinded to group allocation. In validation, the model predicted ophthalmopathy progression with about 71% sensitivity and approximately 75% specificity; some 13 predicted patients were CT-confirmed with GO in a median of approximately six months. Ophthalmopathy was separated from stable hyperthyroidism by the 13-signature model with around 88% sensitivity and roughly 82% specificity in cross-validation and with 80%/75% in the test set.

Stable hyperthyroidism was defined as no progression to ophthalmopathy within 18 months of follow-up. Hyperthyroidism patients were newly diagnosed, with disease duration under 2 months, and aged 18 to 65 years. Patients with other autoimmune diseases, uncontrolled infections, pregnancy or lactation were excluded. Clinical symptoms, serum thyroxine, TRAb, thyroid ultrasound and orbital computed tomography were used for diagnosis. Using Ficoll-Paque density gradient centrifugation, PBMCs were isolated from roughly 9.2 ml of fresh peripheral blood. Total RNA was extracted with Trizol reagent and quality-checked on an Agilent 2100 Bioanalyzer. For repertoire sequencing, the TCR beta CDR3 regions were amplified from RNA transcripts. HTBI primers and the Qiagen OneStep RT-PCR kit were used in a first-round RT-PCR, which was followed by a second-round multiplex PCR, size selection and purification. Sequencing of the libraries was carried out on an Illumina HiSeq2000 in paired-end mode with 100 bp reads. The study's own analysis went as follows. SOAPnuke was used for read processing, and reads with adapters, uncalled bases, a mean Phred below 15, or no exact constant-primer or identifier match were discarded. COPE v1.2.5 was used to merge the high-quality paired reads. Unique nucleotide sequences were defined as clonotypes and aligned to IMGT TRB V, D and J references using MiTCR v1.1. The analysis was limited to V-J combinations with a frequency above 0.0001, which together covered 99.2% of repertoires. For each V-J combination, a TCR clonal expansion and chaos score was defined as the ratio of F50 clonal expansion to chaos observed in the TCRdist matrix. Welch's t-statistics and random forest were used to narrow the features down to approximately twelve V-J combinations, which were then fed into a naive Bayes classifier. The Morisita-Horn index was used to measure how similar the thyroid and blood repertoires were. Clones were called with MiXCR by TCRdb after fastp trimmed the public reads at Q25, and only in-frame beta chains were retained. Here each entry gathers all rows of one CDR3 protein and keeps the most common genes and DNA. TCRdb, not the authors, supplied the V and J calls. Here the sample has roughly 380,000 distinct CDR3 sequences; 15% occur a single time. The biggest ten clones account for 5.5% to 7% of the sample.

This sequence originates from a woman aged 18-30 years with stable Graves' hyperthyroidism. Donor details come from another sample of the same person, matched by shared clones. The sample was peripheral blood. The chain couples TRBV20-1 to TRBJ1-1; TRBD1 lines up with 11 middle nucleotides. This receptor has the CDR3 CSATSGTGGTEAFF. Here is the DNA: TGCAGTGCAACCTCCGGGACAGGGGGCACTGAAGCTTTCTTT.